Listed below are T cell receptor beta chains from one sample, sequenced in a study of CD8 T cells in ankylosing spondylitis. TCRdb re-called the 5' RACE reads through MiXCR, storing one row per CDR3 protein. The data hold roughly 440,000 distinct CDR3 sequences, with approximately 17% observed a single time. Sequencing input: blood, either unsorted or a sorted T cell fraction (not recorded which). The receptor set was obtained from a male donor with ankylosing spondylitis. CDR3s include the opening cysteine and the closing phenylalanine or tryptophan. D genes are given only for firm matches. Rows may omit the clone size; those that give it use once, few, many or a size class.

cdr3_aa cdr3_nt cdr3_length j_call v_call clone_size d_call
CASSQQQFGNEQFF TGTGCCAGCAGCCAACAACAGTTCGGCAATGAGCAGTTCTTC 14 TRBJ2-1 TRBV14 . .
CASSDWLKEGETQYF TGTGCCAGCAGTGATTGGCTAAAGGAGGGAGAGACCCAGTACTTC 15 TRBJ2-5 TRBV2 . .
CASSQDVTRGGYGYTF TGCGCCAGCAGCCAAGACGTCACGCGGGGAGGCTATGGCTACACCTTC 16 TRBJ1-2 TRBV4-1 few .
CSARDPALQGPSYGYTF TGCAGTGCTAGAGATCCGGCCCTACAGGGTCCCAGCTATGGCTACACCTTC 17 TRBJ1-2 TRBV20-1 few .
CASSQLGFAGYTEAFF TGTGCCAGCAGCCAATTAGGTTTTGCGGGGTACACTGAAGCTTTCTTT 16 TRBJ1-1 TRBV16 many .
CASSQGSGGSYEQYF TGTGCCAGCAGCCAAGGGTCAGGGGGTTCCTACGAGCAGTACTTC 15 TRBJ2-7 TRBV3-1 . TRBD1
CATSDPKTPTDTQYF TGTGCCACCAGTGACCCTAAGACACCCACAGATACGCAGTATTTT 15 TRBJ2-3 TRBV24-1 many .
CASSWLAGQNYEQYF TGTGCCAGCAGCTGGCTAGCGGGACAAAACTACGAGCAGTACTTC 15 TRBJ2-7 TRBV7-2 few TRBD2
CSVRVSSGNTIYF TGCAGCGTTCGCGTAAGCTCTGGAAACACCATATATTTT 13 TRBJ1-3 TRBV29-1 . .
CASSLGQDLPLHF TGTGCCAGCAGCCTTGGACAGGACCTACCCCTCCACTTT 13 TRBJ1-6 TRBV7-9 . TRBD1
CASSFRANYGYTF TGTGCCAGCAGTTTTAGGGCGAACTATGGCTACACCTTC 13 TRBJ1-2 TRBV12-3/TRBV12-4 many .
CASSFTAGGAHTGELFF TGTGCCAGCAGCTTCACAGCGGGAGGGGCCCACACCGGGGAGCTGTTTTTT 17 TRBJ2-2 TRBV7-3 . TRBD2
CASSLSKGSDRGRYYEQYF TGTGCCAGCAGTTTATCGAAAGGGTCGGACAGGGGAAGGTACTACGAGCAGTACTTC 19 TRBJ2-7 TRBV27 many TRBD1
CASSYGPRGSGNEQFF TGTGCCAGCAGTTACGGGCCGCGGGGATCTGGCAATGAGCAGTTCTTC 16 TRBJ2-1 TRBV12-3/TRBV12-4 few .
CASRRGGLNNEQFF TGTGCCAGCAGGCGGGGGGGCCTAAACAATGAGCAGTTCTTC 14 TRBJ2-1 TRBV13 few TRBD2
CASSLSLGAGGAGYNEQFF TGTGCCAGCAGCTTATCTTTGGGTGCCGGAGGAGCAGGGTACAATGAGCAGTTCTTC 19 TRBJ2-1 TRBV11-1 . .
CSARDNGRGAYNEQFF TGCAGTGCTAGAGACAACGGCAGGGGGGCCTACAATGAGCAGTTCTTC 16 TRBJ2-1 TRBV20-1 . .
CSVDGLAGTDTQYF TGCAGCGTTGACGGACTAGCGGGAACTGATACGCAGTATTTT 14 TRBJ2-3 TRBV29-1 . TRBD2
CASSLLGHSQETQYF TGTGCCAGCAGCTTGTTGGGGCATTCTCAAGAGACCCAGTACTTC 15 TRBJ2-5 TRBV7-9 . .
CASSLWFPDMGNEQFF TGTGCCAGCAGCTTATGGTTTCCAGATATGGGGAATGAGCAGTTCTTC 16 TRBJ2-1 TRBV7-8 few .
CASSQSGSLADTQYF TGTGCCAGCAGCCAGAGCGGGAGTCTGGCAGATACGCAGTATTTT 15 TRBJ2-3 TRBV3-1 . TRBD2
CASSQAGDTEAFF TGTGCCAGCAGCCAAGCGGGGGATACTGAAGCTTTCTTT 13 TRBJ1-1 TRBV7-3 . .
CSARKSGFGGYTF TGCAGTGCTAGGAAATCGGGGTTTGGTGGCTACACCTTC 13 TRBJ1-2 TRBV20-1 few .
CASSPTGTGHYEQYF TGTGCCAGCAGTCCAACCGGGACAGGGCACTACGAGCAGTACTTC 15 TRBJ2-7 TRBV6-2/TRBV6-3 many TRBD1
CASSDRPPRDTQYF TGTGCCAGCAGTGATCGGCCCCCACGGGATACGCAGTATTTT 14 TRBJ2-3 TRBV6-1 . .
CSARDGRNSYNEQFF TGCAGTGCTAGAGATGGGCGCAACTCCTACAATGAGCAGTTCTTC 15 TRBJ2-1 TRBV20-1 . .
CASSFVGGSAFEQFF TGTGCCAGCAGCTTCGTTGGCGGGAGCGCGTTTGAGCAGTTCTTC 15 TRBJ2-1 TRBV7-2 . TRBD2
CASSVPHSTDTQYF TGTGCCAGCAGCGTCCCCCATAGCACAGATACGCAGTATTTT 14 TRBJ2-3 TRBV6-1 . .
CASSPPARGGDNEQFF TGTGCCAGCTCACCACCGGCCCGGGGGGGTGACAATGAGCAGTTCTTC 16 TRBJ2-1 TRBV18 few TRBD2
CATRRSRYTGELFF TGTGCCACCAGACGGTCGCGGTACACCGGGGAGCTGTTTTTT 14 TRBJ2-2 TRBV15 few .
CASSSTGGRDEQYF TGTGCCAGCAGCTCCACAGGGGGCAGAGACGAGCAGTACTTC 14 TRBJ2-7 TRBV7-9 few TRBD1
CSVPGQGTEKLFF TGCAGCGTCCCGGGACAGGGAACTGAAAAACTGTTTTTT 13 TRBJ1-4 TRBV29-1 . TRBD1
CASSFLTNQETQYF TGTGCCAGCAGCTTTTTAACAAACCAAGAGACCCAGTACTTC 14 TRBJ2-5 TRBV5-5 . .
CASRAAAGGQVEQFF TGCGCCAGCAGAGCCGCGGCGGGAGGGCAGGTTGAGCAGTTCTTC 15 TRBJ2-1 TRBV10-2 few TRBD2
CASSSRLGVGETQYF TGCGCCAGCAGCTCGAGACTAGGCGTGGGGGAGACCCAGTACTTC 15 TRBJ2-5 TRBV5-1 few .
CASSFTGGSYNEQFF TGCGCCAGCAGCTTCACAGGGGGCTCCTACAATGAGCAGTTCTTC 15 TRBJ2-1 TRBV5-1 many TRBD1
CSARGLGVYF TGCAGTGCTAGAGGACTAGGGGTGTACTTC 10 TRBJ2-7 TRBV20-1 . .
CSVGSRRPYEQYF TGCAGCGTTGGGAGTCGGAGGCCCTACGAGCAGTACTTC 13 TRBJ2-7 TRBV29-1 few .
CASTQGLRKLFF TGTGCCAGCACGCAGGGACTAAGGAAACTGTTTTTT 12 TRBJ1-4 TRBV12-3/TRBV12-4 few .
CASSLQATQRETQYF TGTGCCAGCAGCTTGCAGGCTACTCAGCGAGAGACCCAGTACTTC 15 TRBJ2-5 TRBV11-2 few .
CASRRTSGETQYF TGTGCCAGCAGGCGGACTAGCGGAGAGACCCAGTACTTC 13 TRBJ2-5 TRBV12-3/TRBV12-4 many TRBD2
CASGLAGQETQYF TGTGCTAGTGGGCTAGCGGGCCAAGAGACCCAGTACTTC 13 TRBJ2-5 TRBV12-5 . TRBD2
CASSPGPFYEQYF TGTGCCAGCTCACCAGGGCCCTTCTACGAGCAGTACTTC 13 TRBJ2-7 TRBV18 few .
CSARGGRNEQFF TGCAGTGCTAGAGGGGGCCGCAATGAGCAGTTCTTC 12 TRBJ2-1 TRBV20-1 many .
CASSLGRDLSYEQYF TGTGCCAGCAGTTTAGGCCGGGACCTCTCCTACGAGCAGTACTTC 15 TRBJ2-7 TRBV12-3/TRBV12-4 . .
CASTLTGGYNEQFF TGTGCCAGCACTCTAACAGGGGGCTACAATGAGCAGTTCTTC 14 TRBJ2-1 TRBV12-3/TRBV12-4 many TRBD1
CSALARAGAPGWYF TGCAGTGCTCTAGCCCGGGCAGGAGCACCGGGTTGGTATTTT 14 TRBJ2-3 TRBV20-1 many .
CASSYGQGTLGYTF TGTGCCAGCAGCTATGGACAGGGAACCCTTGGCTACACCTTC 14 TRBJ1-2 TRBV5-6 few TRBD1
CASSRGQGANEKLFF TGTGCCAGCAGCCGGGGACAGGGGGCTAATGAAAAACTGTTTTTT 15 TRBJ1-4 TRBV7-9 . TRBD1
CASSVSGDLLYNEQFF TGTGCCAGCAGCGTGAGCGGGGACCTGCTCTACAATGAGCAGTTCTTC 16 TRBJ2-1 TRBV7-9 few TRBD2
CASSQVAGTSTDTQYF TGCGCCAGCAGCCAAGTGGCGGGTACAAGCACAGATACGCAGTATTTT 16 TRBJ2-3 TRBV4-1 . .
CASSLALGTAGNTIYF TGCGCCAGCAGCTTGGCCCTCGGGACAGCTGGAAACACCATATATTTT 16 TRBJ1-3 TRBV5-1 few TRBD1
CASSPRVFSSYEQYF TGTGCCAGCAGCCCCAGGGTCTTTAGCTCCTACGAGCAGTACTTC 15 TRBJ2-7 TRBV5-5 . .
CASSRQRFGTQYF TGTGCCAGCAGTCGACAGAGGTTTGGGACCCAGTACTTC 13 TRBJ2-5 TRBV12-3/TRBV12-4 few .
CSARGTSGGREQFF TGCAGTGCTAGGGGGACTAGCGGGGGCCGGGAGCAGTTCTTC 14 TRBJ2-1 TRBV20-1 . TRBD2
CASSLWTGPGELFF TGTGCCAGCAGTTTATGGACAGGACCCGGGGAGCTGTTTTTT 14 TRBJ2-2 TRBV28 once .
CASSPPGKPTDTQYF TGTGCCAGCAGCCCCCCTGGTAAGCCAACCGATACGCAGTATTTT 15 TRBJ2-3 TRBV11-2 . .
CASSVPREGPDTQYF TGTGCCAGCAGTGTGCCGCGGGAGGGCCCAGATACGCAGTATTTT 15 TRBJ2-3 TRBV25-1 few TRBD2
CASSLEQGGGTEAFF TGTGCCAGCAGCCTAGAACAGGGAGGGGGAACTGAAGCTTTCTTT 15 TRBJ1-1 TRBV4-2 few .
CSASPTVGSGSPLHF TGCAGTGCTAGCCCTACGGTGGGGAGTGGTTCACCCCTCCACTTT 15 TRBJ1-6 TRBV20-1 medium-sized .